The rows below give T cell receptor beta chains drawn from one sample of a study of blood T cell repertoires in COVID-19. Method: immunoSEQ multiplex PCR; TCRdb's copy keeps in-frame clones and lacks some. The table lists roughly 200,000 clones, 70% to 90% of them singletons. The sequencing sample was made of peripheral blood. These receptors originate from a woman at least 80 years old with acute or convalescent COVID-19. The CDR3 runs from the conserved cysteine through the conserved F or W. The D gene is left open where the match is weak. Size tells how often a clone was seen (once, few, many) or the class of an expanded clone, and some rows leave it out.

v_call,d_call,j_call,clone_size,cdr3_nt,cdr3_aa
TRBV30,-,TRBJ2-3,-,TGTGCCTGGAGTGTCGGGTCGGATACGCAGTATTTT,CAWSVGSDTQYF
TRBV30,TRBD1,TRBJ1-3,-,TGTGCCTGGAGTATACGGAAGGGGGCTCAGAGGGGAAACACCATATATTTT,CAWSIRKGAQRGNTIYF
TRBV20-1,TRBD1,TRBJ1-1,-,TGCAGTGCTCACAGGGGAACTGAAGCTTTCTTT,CSAHRGTEAFF
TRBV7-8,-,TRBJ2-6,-,TGTGCCAGCATGGAGATATGGTTGAGTGGGGCCAACGTCCTGACTTTC,CASMEIWLSGANVLTF
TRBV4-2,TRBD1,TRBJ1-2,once,TGTGCCAGCAGCCAGCTCGACAGGGTGAACTATGGCTACACCTTC,CASSQLDRVNYGYTF
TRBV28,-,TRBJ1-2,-,TGTGCCAGCAGTCCCGACAGACGGGGCTACACCTTC,CASSPDRRGYTF
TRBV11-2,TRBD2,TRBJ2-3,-,TGTGCCAGCAGCTCAATAGCGGGGTCCACAGATACGCAGTATTTT,CASSSIAGSTDTQYF
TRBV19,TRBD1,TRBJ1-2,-,TGTGCCAGTAGTCCGCGGACAGGATCATCCTATGGCTACACCTTC,CASSPRTGSSYGYTF
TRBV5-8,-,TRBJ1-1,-,TGTGCCAGCAGCTTGGCGGGGGGCCGTCGGGCTGAAGCTTTCTTT,CASSLAGGRRAEAFF
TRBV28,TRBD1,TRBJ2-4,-,TGTGCCAGCAGTTCCACCGGGACAGTAGCCAAAAACATTCAGTACTTC,CASSSTGTVAKNIQYF
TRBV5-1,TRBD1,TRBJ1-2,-,TGCGCCAGCAGCTCAAGTGGGTCAGGGGGCAGAAGGGGCTACACCTTC,CASSSSGSGGRRGYTF
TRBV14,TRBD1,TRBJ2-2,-,TGTGCCAGCAGGCAGACAGGGGGCGATGTGAGGAACACCGGGGAGCTGTTTTTT,CASRQTGGDVRNTGELFF
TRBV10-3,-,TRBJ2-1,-,TGTGCCATCAGTGAGGGGGAGAGGGGGTCCTACAATGAGCAGTTCTTC,CAISEGERGSYNEQFF
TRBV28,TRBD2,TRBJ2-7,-,TGTGCCAGCGGTCCAGCGGGGATCTCCTACGAGCAGTACTTC,CASGPAGISYEQYF
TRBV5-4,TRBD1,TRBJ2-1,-,TGTGCCAGCAGCTTGGGGACAGGCAACTACAATGAGCAGTTCTTC,CASSLGTGNYNEQFF
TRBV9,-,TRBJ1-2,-,TGTGCCAGCAAGGACTTGTACGGCTATGGCTACACCTTC,CASKDLYGYGYTF
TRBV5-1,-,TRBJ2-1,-,TGCGCCAGCGAAGTAATGGGGGGATACAATGAGCAGTTCTTC,CASEVMGGYNEQFF
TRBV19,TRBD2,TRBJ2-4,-,TGTGCCAGTAGTATCGCGAGCGGGAGGTCCAAAAACATTCAGTACTTC,CASSIASGRSKNIQYF
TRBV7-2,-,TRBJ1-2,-,TGTGCCAGCAGGGGTGGAGGGTTGACCTATGGCTACACCTTC,CASRGGGLTYGYTF
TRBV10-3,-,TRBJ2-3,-,TGTGCCATCAGTGAGTCTCGCCAGGGTGGTAGTTGGTATTTT,CAISESRQGGSWYF
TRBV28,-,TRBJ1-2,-,TGTGCCAGCAGAACACCCTCTGGGGTGGGGGCCTCGGGCTACACCTTC,CASRTPSGVGASGYTF
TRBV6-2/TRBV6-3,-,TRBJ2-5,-,TGTGCCAGCAGCTTAGGGGGGGGCAGGACCCAGTACTTC,CASSLGGGRTQYF
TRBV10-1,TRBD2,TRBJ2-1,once,TGCGCCAGCGGAGACGGGGAAGCGGGAGAGAATGAGCAGTTCTTC,CASGDGEAGENEQFF
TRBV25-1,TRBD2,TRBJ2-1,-,TGTGCCAGCAGTGAATATACGGGAGGGCCCACCGGTGAGCAGTTCTTC,CASSEYTGGPTGEQFF
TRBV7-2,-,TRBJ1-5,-,TGTGCCAGCAGCTTAGCGGGGCGGAACAATCAGCCCCAGCATTTT,CASSLAGRNNQPQHF
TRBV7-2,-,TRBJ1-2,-,TGTGCCAGCAGCTTAGCCGACAGAAACGGTGGCTACACCTTC,CASSLADRNGGYTF
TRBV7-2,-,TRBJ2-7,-,TGTGCCAGCAGCCCGAGGTACGAGCAGTACTTC,CASSPRYEQYF
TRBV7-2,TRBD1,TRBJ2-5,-,TGTGCCAGCAGCCCTCACAGGGGGGCAGTCGAGACCCAGTACTTC,CASSPHRGAVETQYF
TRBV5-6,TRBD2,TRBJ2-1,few,TGTGCCAGCAGCTTTCGTACGAGGCGGGAGTACAATGAGCAGTTCTTC,CASSFRTRREYNEQFF
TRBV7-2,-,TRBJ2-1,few,TGTGCCAGCAGCCCGCGCGCTTCCTACAATGAGCAGTTCTTC,CASSPRASYNEQFF
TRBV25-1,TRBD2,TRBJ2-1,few,TGTGCCAGCAGTCAAGGACTAGCGTCCTACAATGAGCAGTTCTTC,CASSQGLASYNEQFF
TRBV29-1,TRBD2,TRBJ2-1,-,TGCAGCGTTGGACTAGCGGGGGCCCACAATGAGCAGTTCTTC,CSVGLAGAHNEQFF
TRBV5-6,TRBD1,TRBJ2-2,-,TGTGCCAGCACCAGAGCCGGGACAGGGGGCACCGGGGAGCTGTTTTTT,CASTRAGTGGTGELFF
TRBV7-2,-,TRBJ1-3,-,TGTGCCAGCAGCTTGGGGCAGGGGCGCCCTTCAGGAAACACCATATATTTT,CASSLGQGRPSGNTIYF
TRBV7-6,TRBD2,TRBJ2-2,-,TGTGCCAGCAGGTCTCCTAGCGGACTCACCGGGGAGCTGTTTTTT,CASRSPSGLTGELFF
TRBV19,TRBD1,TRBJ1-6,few,TGTGCCAGTAGTATCCTTGGGACAGCTAATTCACCCCTCCACTTT,CASSILGTANSPLHF
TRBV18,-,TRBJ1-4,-,TGTGCCAGCTCACCGGAGAGGTCCGTAAAACTGTTTTTT,CASSPERSVKLFF
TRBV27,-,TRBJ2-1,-,TGTGCCAGCAGTACTTTTGGTAGCTTCAATGAGCAGTTCTTC,CASSTFGSFNEQFF
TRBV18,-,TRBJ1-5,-,TGTGCCAGCTCACCAGGTACACAGAGAGATCAGCCCCAGCATTTT,CASSPGTQRDQPQHF